A selection of T cell receptor beta chains follows, all from one sample in a study of T-cell memory formation after mild COVID-19. TCRdb re-derived calls from the 5' RACE reads in MiXCR, one entry per CDR3 protein. The data show roughly 150,000 distinct CDR3 sequences, 10% to 15% seen once. The sequenced sample was PBMCs or a T cell subset sorted from them (not recorded which). The receptors here all came from a man aged 18-30 years who had mild COVID-19 (a few samples of this study predate the infection). Cell type and time point are not known. Both conserved end residues are part of each CDR3. The D gene is left open where the match is weak. Some rows have no size entry. The others give once, few or many, or a class for an expanded clone.

D | size | J | V | DNA | CDR3
- | many | TRBJ2-2 | TRBV5-1 | TGCGCCAGCAGCTTTCCCACAGGGCTCGAGCTGTTTTTT | CASSFPTGLELFF
TRBD2 | few | TRBJ2-3 | TRBV5-1 | TGCGCCAGCAGCTTAAAAACTAGCGGGGGTACAGATACGCAGTATTTT | CASSLKTSGGTDTQYF
- | - | TRBJ2-1 | TRBV5-1 | TGCGCCAGCAGCTTCGGGGCACGAAATGAGCAGTTCTTC | CASSFGARNEQFF
- | - | TRBJ1-1 | TRBV3-1 | TGTGCCAGCAGCCAAGACTCGTGGAGAGGGGCTTTCTTT | CASSQDSWRGAFF
- | - | TRBJ1-5 | TRBV4-3 | TGCGCCAGCAGCCAAGTCTTGGGGGGAGGGCAGCCCCAGCATTTT | CASSQVLGGGQPQHF
- | - | TRBJ1-1 | TRBV7-6 | TGTGCCAGCAGCTTCGGGGTTGAGAACACTGAAGCTTTCTTT | CASSFGVENTEAFF
- | few | TRBJ2-3 | TRBV11-2 | TGTGCCAGCAGCTTAGTCTCCGGGACGACAGATACGCAGTATTTT | CASSLVSGTTDTQYF
TRBD2 | - | TRBJ2-1 | TRBV4-1 | TGCGCCAGCAGCCAAGATCGTTGGGAGGGCAATGAGCAGTTCTTC | CASSQDRWEGNEQFF
TRBD1 | few | TRBJ2-3 | TRBV7-3 | TGTGCCAGCAGCTTTGGACAGGGGAATATGGATACGCAGTATTTT | CASSFGQGNMDTQYF
- | few | TRBJ2-4 | TRBV5-1 | TGCGCCAGCAGCTTGGGTAGGATTCAGTACTTC | CASSLGRIQYF
- | - | TRBJ2-3 | TRBV29-1 | TGCAGCGTGGGTGTTTGGGATACGCAGTATTTT | CSVGVWDTQYF
TRBD2 | - | TRBJ2-5 | TRBV7-9 | TGTGCCAGCAGCCTGGGACTAGCGGGGGATAGGGGTCAAGAGACCCAGTACTTC | CASSLGLAGDRGQETQYF
- | many | TRBJ1-4 | TRBV12-3/TRBV12-4 | TGTGCCAGCAGGGACGGCTCCGGAAAACTGTTTTTT | CASRDGSGKLFF
TRBD1 | - | TRBJ1-2 | TRBV7-2 | TGTGCCAGCAGCCCTCGGGACAGCTGGGGTGGCTACACCTTC | CASSPRDSWGGYTF
- | few | TRBJ1-4 | TRBV11-2 | TGTGCCAGCAGCGCTACGGGGGGATTAGATGAAAAACTGTTTTTT | CASSATGGLDEKLFF
- | - | TRBJ2-1 | TRBV7-9 | TGTGCCAGCAGCTACGCCGGCTGGAAGCAGTTCTTC | CASSYAGWKQFF
- | - | TRBJ2-3 | TRBV7-2 | TGTGCCAGCAGCTCGGGGTATGGCACAGATACGCAGTATTTT | CASSSGYGTDTQYF
- | many | TRBJ2-3 | TRBV7-3 | TGTGCCAGCAGCTTCCCCCCCCGGCAGGGGAGGATCACAGATACGCAGTATTTT | CASSFPPRQGRITDTQYF
- | few | TRBJ1-2 | TRBV4-2 | TGTGCCAGCAGCCAAGAAGGGAACTATGGCTACACCTTC | CASSQEGNYGYTF
- | few | TRBJ2-1 | TRBV5-1 | TGCGCCAGCAGCTTGAAAACTGCGAATGAGCAGTTCTTC | CASSLKTANEQFF
TRBD2 | few | TRBJ2-5 | TRBV7-2 | TGTGCCAGCAGCTTAGGAGTACTAGCGGGGCACCAAGAGACCCAGTACTTC | CASSLGVLAGHQETQYF
- | few | TRBJ1-4 | TRBV9 | TGTGCCAGCAGCGTAGGGGGTCAGAATGAAAAACTGTTTTTT | CASSVGGQNEKLFF
- | - | TRBJ1-1 | TRBV9 | TGTGCCAGCAGCCCAAGACAGGATTCGTACACTGAAGCTTTCTTT | CASSPRQDSYTEAFF
- | few | TRBJ1-2 | TRBV7-2 | TGTGCCAGCAGCTTAAGGAGGGAGGGTTACTATGGCTACACCTTC | CASSLRREGYYGYTF
- | - | TRBJ1-4 | TRBV28 | TGTGCCAGCAGTTTTGCTCGGGAGGTGTTTTTT | CASSFAREVFF
- | many | TRBJ2-1 | TRBV5-1 | TGCGCCAGCAGCTTGGGGCCTTGGGCCTCCTACAATGAGCAGTTCTTC | CASSLGPWASYNEQFF
- | many | TRBJ2-2 | TRBV7-6 | TGTGCCAGCAGCTTAGGGCTCCTTTCGGGGCCCGGGGAGCTGTTTTTT | CASSLGLLSGPGELFF
TRBD1 | many | TRBJ2-7 | TRBV3-1 | TGTGCCAGCAGCCCTTGGGACAGAACCTACGAGCAGTACTTC | CASSPWDRTYEQYF
- | few | TRBJ1-4 | TRBV10-3 | TGTGCCATCAGTGAGGCTAATGAAAAACTGTTTTTT | CAISEANEKLFF
TRBD1 | - | TRBJ1-2 | TRBV5-1 | TGCGCCAGCAGCGCGGAGGGGAGAGGGACAGGGGATGGCTACACCTTC | CASSAEGRGTGDGYTF
- | - | TRBJ1-1 | TRBV4-1 | TGCGCCAGCAGCCAAGATCAGCCCGGGTGGACTGAAGCTTTCTTT | CASSQDQPGWTEAFF
TRBD2 | many | TRBJ2-5 | TRBV20-1 | TGCAGTGCTGGGGGACTAGCTTTTGGTTACGAGACCCAGTACTTC | CSAGGLAFGYETQYF
TRBD2 | - | TRBJ2-3 | TRBV12-3/TRBV12-4 | TGTGCCAGCAGTCCCACTAGCGGGGGTATGAATACGCAGTATTTT | CASSPTSGGMNTQYF
TRBD1 | few | TRBJ1-5 | TRBV4-3 | TGCGCCAGCAGCCAAGGAGTTCGGGACAGGGGACAGCCCCAGCATTTT | CASSQGVRDRGQPQHF
- | - | TRBJ2-7 | TRBV12-3/TRBV12-4 | TGTGCCAGCAGTTTCCGGCTAGCCTACGAGCAGTACTTC | CASSFRLAYEQYF
TRBD1 | few | TRBJ2-7 | TRBV15 | TGTGCCACCAGCAGAGAGGGGACAGGGGGCAAGGAGCAGTACTTC | CATSREGTGGKEQYF
TRBD2 | few | TRBJ2-1 | TRBV20-1 | TGCGGCTGGGCTAGCGGGGTCAATGAGCAGTTCTTC | CGWASGVNEQFF